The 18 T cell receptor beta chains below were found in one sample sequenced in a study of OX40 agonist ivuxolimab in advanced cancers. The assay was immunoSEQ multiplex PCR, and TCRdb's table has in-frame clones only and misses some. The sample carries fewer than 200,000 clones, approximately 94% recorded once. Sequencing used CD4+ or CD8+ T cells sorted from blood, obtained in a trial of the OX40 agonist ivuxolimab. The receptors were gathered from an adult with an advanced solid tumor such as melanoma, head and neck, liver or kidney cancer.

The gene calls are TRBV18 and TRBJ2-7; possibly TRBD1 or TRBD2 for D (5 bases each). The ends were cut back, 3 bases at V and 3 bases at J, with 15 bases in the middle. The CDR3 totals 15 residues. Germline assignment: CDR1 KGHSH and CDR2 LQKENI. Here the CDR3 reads CASSPGTAGHYEQYF. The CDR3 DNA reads TGTGCCAGCTCACCTGGGACGGCAGGACACTACGAGCAGTACTTC.

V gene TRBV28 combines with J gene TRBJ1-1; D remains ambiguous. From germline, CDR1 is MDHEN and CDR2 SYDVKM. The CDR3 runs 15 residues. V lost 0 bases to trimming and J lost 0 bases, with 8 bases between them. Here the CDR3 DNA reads TGTGCCAGCAGTTTATGGTCGGGCATGAACACTGAAGCTTTCTTT. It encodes CASSLWSGMNTEAFF.

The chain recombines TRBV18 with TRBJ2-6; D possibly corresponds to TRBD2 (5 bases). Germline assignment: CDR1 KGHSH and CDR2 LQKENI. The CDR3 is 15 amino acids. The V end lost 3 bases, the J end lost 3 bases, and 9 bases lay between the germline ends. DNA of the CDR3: TGTGCCAGCTCACCGGGAGTGGTTGGGGCCAACGTCCTGACTTTC. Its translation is CASSPGVVGANVLTF.

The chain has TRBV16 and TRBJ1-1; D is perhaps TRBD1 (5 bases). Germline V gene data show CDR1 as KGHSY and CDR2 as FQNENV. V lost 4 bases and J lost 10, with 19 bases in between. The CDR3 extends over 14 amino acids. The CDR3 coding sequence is TGTGCCAGCAGCCCCCGGGTCCGAAGGGGCCGAGCTTTCTTT. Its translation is CASSPRVRRGRAFF.

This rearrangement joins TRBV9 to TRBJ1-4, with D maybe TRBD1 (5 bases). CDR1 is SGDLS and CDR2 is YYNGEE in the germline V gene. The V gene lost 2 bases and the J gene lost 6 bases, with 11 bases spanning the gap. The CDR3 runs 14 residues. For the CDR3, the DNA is TGTGCCAGCAGCGTCAAGGGAGGGGATGAAAAACTGTTTTTT. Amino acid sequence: CASSVKGGDEKLFF. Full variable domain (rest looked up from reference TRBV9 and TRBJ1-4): DSGVTQTPKHLITATGQRVTLRCSPRSGDLSVYWYQQSLDQGLQFLIQYYNGEERAKGNILERFSAQQFPDLHSELNLSSLELGDSALYFCASSVKGGDEKLFFGSGTQLSVL.

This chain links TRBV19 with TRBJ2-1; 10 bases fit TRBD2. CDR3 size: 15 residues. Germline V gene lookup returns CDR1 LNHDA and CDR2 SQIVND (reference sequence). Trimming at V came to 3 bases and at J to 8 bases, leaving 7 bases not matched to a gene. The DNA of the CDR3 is TGTGCCAGTAGTATTATAGCGGGAGGCGGCCATGAGCAGTTCTTC. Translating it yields CASSIIAGGGHEQFF.

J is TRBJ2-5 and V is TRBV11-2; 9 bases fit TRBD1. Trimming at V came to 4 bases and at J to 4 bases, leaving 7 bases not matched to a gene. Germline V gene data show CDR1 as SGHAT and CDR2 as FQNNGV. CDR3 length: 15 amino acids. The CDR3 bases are TGTGCCAGCAGCTCCGGACAGGGGAGAGTAGAGACCCAGTACTTC. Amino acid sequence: CASSSGQGRVETQYF.

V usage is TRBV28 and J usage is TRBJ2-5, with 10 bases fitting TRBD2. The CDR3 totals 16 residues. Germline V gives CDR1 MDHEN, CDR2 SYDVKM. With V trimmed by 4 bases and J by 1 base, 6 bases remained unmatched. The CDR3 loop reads CASSSMVAGGQETQYF. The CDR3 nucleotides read TGTGCCAGCAGTTCGATGGTAGCGGGAGGCCAAGAGACCCAGTACTTC. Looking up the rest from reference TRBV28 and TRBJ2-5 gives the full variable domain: DVKVTQSSRYLVKRTGEKVFLECVQDMDHENMFWYRQDPGLGLRLIYFSYDVKMKEKGDIPEGYSVSREKKERFSLILESASTNQTSMYLCASSSMVAGGQETQYFGPGTRLLVL.

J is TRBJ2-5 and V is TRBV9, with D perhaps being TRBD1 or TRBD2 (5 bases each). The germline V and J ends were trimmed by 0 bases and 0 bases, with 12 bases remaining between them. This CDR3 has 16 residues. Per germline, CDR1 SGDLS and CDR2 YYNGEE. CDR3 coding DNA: TGTGCCAGCAGCGTAGGGGTACGGGGCCACCAAGAGACCCAGTACTTC. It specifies CASSVGVRGHQETQYF.

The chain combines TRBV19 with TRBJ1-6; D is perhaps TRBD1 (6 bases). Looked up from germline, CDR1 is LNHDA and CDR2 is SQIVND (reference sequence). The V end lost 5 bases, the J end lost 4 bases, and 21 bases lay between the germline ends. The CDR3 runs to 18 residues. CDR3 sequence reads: CASSPGQKLRPYNSPLHF. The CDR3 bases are TGTGCCAGTAGTCCCGGACAGAAACTAAGACCATATAATTCACCCCTCCACTTT.

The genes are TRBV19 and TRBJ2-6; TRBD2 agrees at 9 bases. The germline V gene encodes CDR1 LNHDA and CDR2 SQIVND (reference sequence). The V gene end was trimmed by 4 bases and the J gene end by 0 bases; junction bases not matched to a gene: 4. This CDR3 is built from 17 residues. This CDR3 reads CASSTLAGYSGANVLTF. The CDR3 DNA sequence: TGTGCCAGTAGTACCCTAGCGGGGTACTCTGGGGCCAACGTCCTGACTTTC. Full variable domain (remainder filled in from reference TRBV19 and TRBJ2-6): DGGITQSPKYLFRKEGQNVTLSCEQNLNHDAMYWYRQDPGQGLRLIYYSQIVNDFQKGDIAEGYSVSREKKESFPLTVTSAQKNPTAFYLCASSTLAGYSGANVLTFGAGSRLTVL.

In nucleotides, the CDR3 is TGTGCCAGCTCACCATGGCAGGGAAATCGGGACGAGCAGTACTTC. Protein: CASSPWQGNRDEQYF. The chain employs TRBV18 and TRBJ2-7; a possible D gene is TRBD1 (5 bases). The V and J ends lost 2 bases and 5 bases respectively, with 16 bases between them. CDR1 and CDR2 from the germline V gene are KGHSH and LQKENI. This CDR3 contains 15 residues.

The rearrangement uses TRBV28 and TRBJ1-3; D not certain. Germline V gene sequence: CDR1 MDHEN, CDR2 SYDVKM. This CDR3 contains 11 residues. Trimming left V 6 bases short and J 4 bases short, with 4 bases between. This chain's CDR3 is CASRKGNTIYF. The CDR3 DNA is TGTGCCAGCAGAAAAGGAAACACCATATATTTT.

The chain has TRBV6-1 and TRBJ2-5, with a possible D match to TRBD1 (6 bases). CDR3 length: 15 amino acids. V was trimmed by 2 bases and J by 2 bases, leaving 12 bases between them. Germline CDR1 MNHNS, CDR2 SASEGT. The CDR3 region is CASSELTGPQETQYF. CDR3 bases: TGTGCCAGCAGTGAACTGACAGGTCCTCAAGAGACCCAGTACTTC.

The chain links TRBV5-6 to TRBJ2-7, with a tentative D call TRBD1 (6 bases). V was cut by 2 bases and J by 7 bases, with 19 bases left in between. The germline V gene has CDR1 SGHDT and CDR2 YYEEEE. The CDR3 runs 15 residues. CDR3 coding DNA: TGTGCCAGCAGCTTATCCGGTCAGGGGCCGCCGGAGCAGTACTTC. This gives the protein CASSLSGQGPPEQYF.

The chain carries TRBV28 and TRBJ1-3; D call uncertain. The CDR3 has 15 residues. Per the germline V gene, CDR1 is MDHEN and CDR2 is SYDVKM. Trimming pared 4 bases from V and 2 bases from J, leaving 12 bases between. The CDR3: CASSSPGSPGNTIYF. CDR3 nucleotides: TGTGCCAGCAGTTCTCCGGGGTCCCCTGGAAACACCATATATTTT.

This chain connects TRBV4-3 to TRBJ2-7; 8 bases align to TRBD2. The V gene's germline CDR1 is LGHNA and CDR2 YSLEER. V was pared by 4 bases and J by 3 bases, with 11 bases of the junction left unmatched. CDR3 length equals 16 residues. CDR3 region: CASSPTGAGGHYEQYF. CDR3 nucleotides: TGCGCCAGCAGCCCGACGGGGGCGGGAGGCCACTACGAGCAGTACTTC.

The CDR3 coding sequence is TGCGCCAGCAGCTTGGCCGGAGGAGTGAACACTGAAGCTTTCTTT. Amino acids: CASSLAGGVNTEAFF. V is TRBV5-1 and J is TRBJ1-1; D unresolved. Trimming pared 0 bases from V and 0 bases from J, leaving 9 bases between. Germline V gene sequence: CDR1 SGHRS, CDR2 YFSETQ. There are 15 residues in the CDR3.